These 16 T cell receptor beta chains share one sample of origin, sequenced in a study of Ad26.COV2.S vaccination and SARS-CoV-2 variants. Generated by immunoSEQ multiplex PCR, the TCRdb table keeps only in-frame clones and is missing some. The data contain more than 400,000 clones, 92% of them singletons. Treatment in this sample: about 20 received Ad26.COV2.S at low or high dose, single or two shots; about 5 received placebo; per-sample allocation not given. The investigators took samples on day 63 after the first vaccine or placebo injection. The sample here was peripheral blood, taken in a trial of Ad26.COV2.S vaccine versus placebo. The source of these receptors is a person aged 18-65 years who received the Ad26.COV2.S COVID-19 vaccine or a placebo.

In this sample, this clone turned up once. This chain joins TRBV11-2 and TRBJ2-1, with D tentatively TRBD1 (6 bases). V lost 5 bases to trimming and J lost 9 bases, with 20 bases between them. Per the germline V gene, CDR1 is SGHAT and CDR2 is FQNNGV. This CDR3 has 15 amino acids. In DNA form, the CDR3 reads TGTGCCAGCAGCGCAGTGATTGGCAGGGGATTTGAGCAGTTCTTC. This translates into CASSAVIGRGFEQFF.

V and J are TRBV7-2 and TRBJ2-7, with TRBD2 identical over 15 bases. Germline V lookup: CDR1 SGHTA, CDR2 FQGNSA. After removal of 1 base from V and 4 bases from J, the junction contained 2 bases not matched to a gene. The CDR3 runs 16 residues. CDR3 region: CASSLVGTSGGYEQYF. CDR3 DNA sequence: TGTGCCAGCAGCTTAGTGGGGACTAGCGGGGGGTACGAGCAGTACTTC.

This chain uses TRBV11-2 with TRBJ2-3, with 8 bases identical to TRBD2. Germline CDR1 SGHAT, CDR2 FQNNGV. CDR3 length: 16 amino acids. The J segment lost 5 bases and the V segment lost 5 bases, leaving 12 bases of the junction unmatched. The CDR3, as DNA: TGTGCCAGCAGCCGGCGCGGCGGGGGGTATGGAGATACGCAGTATTTT. The encoded protein is CASSRRGGGYGDTQYF.

This clone was seen just once. The rearrangement links TRBV5-5 to TRBJ2-3; TRBD2 agrees at 8 bases. Trimming took 0 bases from V and 1 from J; bases not matched to a gene: 10. The CDR3 has 18 amino acids. Germline-derived CDR1 and CDR2 are SGHKS and YYEKEE (reference sequence). DNA for the CDR3: TGTGCCAGCAGCTTGGGCAGCCGGGGGGGCCCGGGCACAGATACGCAGTATTTT. Translated, it gives CASSLGSRGGPGTDTQYF.

The chain employs TRBV14 and TRBJ2-7, with TRBD1 matching 8 bases. Per the germline V gene, CDR1 is SGHDN and CDR2 is FVKESK. V gave up 1 base and J gave up 4 bases; unmatched junction bases: 9. CDR3 length: 16 amino acids. Here the CDR3 reads CASSQGTGTRYYEQYF. As DNA, the CDR3 is TGTGCCAGCAGCCAAGGGACAGGGACACGATATTACGAGCAGTACTTC.

The V gene is TRBV4-3, the J gene TRBJ2-7; D gene unclear. There are 16 residues in the CDR3. The V gene's germline CDR1 is LGHNA and CDR2 YSLEER. V lost 1 base and J 0 bases, leaving 13 bases between the germline ends. In nucleotides, the CDR3 is TGCGCCAGCAGCCAAGTGTCAACCCCGAGCTCCTACGAGCAGTACTTC. Protein sequence: CASSQVSTPSSYEQYF.

V gene TRBV28 combines with J gene TRBJ2-3, with 11 nucleotides matching TRBD1. The germline gives CDR1 MDHEN, CDR2 SYDVKM. V lost 3 bases to trimming and J lost 4 bases; unmatched junction nucleotides: 3. This CDR3 has 15 residues. CDR3 DNA sequence: TGTGCCAGCAGTTTGTTGGGACAGGGGGCAGATACGCAGTATTTT. It yields the protein CASSLLGQGADTQYF.

The chain couples TRBV18 to TRBJ1-1; 9 bases agree with TRBD1. The CDR3 length is 16 residues. Unmatched junction bases numbered 6, after V lost 2 bases and J lost 2 bases. Germline lookup yields CDR1 KGHSH and CDR2 LQKENI. CDR3 amino acids: CASSPWTGVANTEAFF. The CDR3 DNA reads as TGTGCCAGCTCACCATGGACAGGGGTTGCCAACACTGAAGCTTTCTTT.

This chain connects TRBV6-1 to TRBJ1-3; D gene ambiguous. CDR1 is MNHNS and CDR2 is SASEGT in the germline V gene. The CDR3 is made up of 15 amino acids. The V gene lost 3 bases and the J gene lost 0 bases, with 9 bases spanning the gap. The CDR3: CASSDLWTSGNTIYF. CDR3 sequence (DNA): TGTGCCAGCAGTGATCTCTGGACCTCTGGAAACACCATATATTTT.

This clone was seen a few times. V gene TRBV5-1 combines with J gene TRBJ1-6, with TRBD1 as a possible D gene (6 bases). Trimming pared 2 bases from V and 9 bases from J, leaving 12 bases between. CDR3 length: 14 amino acids. The germline CDR1 and CDR2 sequences are SGHRS and YFSETQ. DNA of the CDR3: TGCGCCAGCAGCTTAACAGGGCCTATTTCACCCCTCCACTTT. It encodes CASSLTGPISPLHF.

V usage is TRBV21-1 and J usage is TRBJ2-5; TRBD2, as called in the table, went unchecked against the DNA. TRBV21-1 is classified as a pseudogene. The CDR3 loop spans 16 amino acids. The CDR3 DNA follows: TGTGCCAGCAGCAAATTCGTAGCGGGGGGCCAAGAGACCCAGTACTTC. This codes for CASSKFVAGGQETQYF.

The CDR3 nucleotides are TGTGCCATCAGTGCTACCCTGACTGGGTCGCACTCCTACAATGAGCAGTTCTTC. It yields the protein CAISATLTGSHSYNEQFF. The chain employs TRBV10-3 and TRBJ2-1; D remains ambiguous. CDR1 is ENHRY and CDR2 is SYGVKD in the germline V gene. Trimming pared 4 bases from V and 0 bases from J, leaving 19 bases between. CDR3 length equals 18 residues.

The V gene is TRBV5-6, the J gene TRBJ2-7; 9 nucleotides match TRBD2. This CDR3 has 15 amino acids. The V segment lost 2 bases and the J segment 3 bases; nucleotides outside the gene matches: 6. The germline CDR1 and CDR2 sequences are SGHDT and YYEEEE. CDR3 nucleotides: TGTGCCAGCAGCTTACCGAGTAGCGGGAGCTACGAGCAGTACTTC. It specifies CASSLPSSGSYEQYF.

About this clone itself: One end of the junction is discordant with germline, which a read error may explain. This sequence joins TRBV7-2 and TRBJ1-2, with TRBD1 identical over 9 bases. From germline, CDR1 is SGHTA and CDR2 FQGNSA. The CDR3 is 13 residues long. CDR3 loop: CASSLAEPDRGDF. The CDR3 bases are TGTGCCAGCAGCTTAGCGGAGCCCGACAGGGGGGACTTC.

The chain employs TRBV29-1 and TRBJ1-2; D not certain. CDR1 is SQVTM, CDR2 ANQGSEA, per germline. V was cut by 2 bases and J by 4 bases, with 14 bases left in between. This CDR3 region has 14 residues. Here the CDR3 reads CSVETRRSFYGYTF. Written as DNA, the CDR3 is TGCAGCGTTGAAACCCGACGGTCCTTCTATGGCTACACCTTC. Full variable domain (remainder filled in from reference TRBV29-1 and TRBJ1-2): SAVISQKPSRDICQRGTSLTIQCQVDSQVTMMFWYRQQPGQSLTLIATANQGSEATYESGFVIDKFPISRPNLTFSTLTVSNMSPEDSSIYLCSVETRRSFYGYTFGSGTRLTVV.

This clone was detected only once. V gene TRBV5-1 combines with J gene TRBJ2-7; D perhaps matches TRBD1 (5 bases). The germline V gene encodes CDR1 SGHRS and CDR2 YFSETQ. The germline V and J ends were trimmed by 6 bases and 2 bases, with 12 bases remaining between them. The CDR3 length is 13 residues. CDR3 DNA sequence: TGCGCCAGCAATTACAGGCCTACCTACGAGCAGTACTTC. Residues: CASNYRPTYEQYF. Using reference TRBV5-1 and TRBJ2-7 for the parts outside the CDR3, the full variable domain is KAGVTQTPRYLIKTRGQQVTLSCSPISGHRSVSWYQQTPGQGLQFLFEYFSETQRNKGNFPGRFSGRQFSNSRSEMNVSTLELGDSALYLCASNYRPTYEQYFGPGTRLTVT.